This record concerns one TCR beta chain sequence. The data originate from a study of cytomegalovirus exposure and HLA in healthy donors. About the study: HLA-typed donors contributed some 83 million unique TCRs, which were held in an early data release.

V gave up 3 bases and J gave up 8 bases; unmatched junction bases: 9. The CDR3 sequence is 15 residues long. CDR1 MGHDK and CDR2 SYGVNS come from the germline V gene. The primer mix had 60 Vbeta and 13 Jbeta primers. Only in-frame clones appear in the TCRdb table, and some are missing; sequencing was by immunoSEQ multiplex PCR. The profile shows some 220,000 clones, about three quarters of them singletons. The source is a boy aged 5 to 17 in good health and CMV-seronegative. The sequencing sample was made of PBMCs. This rearrangement joins TRBV25-1 to TRBJ1-4; 7 bases match TRBD1. As DNA, the CDR3 is TGTGCCAGCAGTGACGGAGGGAAAGGGGGCGAAAAACTGTTTTTT. This sequence encodes CASSDGGKGGEKLFF.